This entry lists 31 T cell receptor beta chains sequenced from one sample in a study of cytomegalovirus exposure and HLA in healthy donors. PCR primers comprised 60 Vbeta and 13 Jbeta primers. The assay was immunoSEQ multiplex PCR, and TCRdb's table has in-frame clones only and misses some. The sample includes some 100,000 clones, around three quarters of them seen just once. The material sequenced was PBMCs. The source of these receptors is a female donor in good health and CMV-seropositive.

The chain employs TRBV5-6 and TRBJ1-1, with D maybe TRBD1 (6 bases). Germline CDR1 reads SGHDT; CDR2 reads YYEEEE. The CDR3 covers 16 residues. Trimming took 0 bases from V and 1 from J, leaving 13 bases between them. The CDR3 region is CASSLGLGQTNTEAFF. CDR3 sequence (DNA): TGTGCCAGCAGCTTGGGCCTTGGACAGACGAACACTGAAGCTTTCTTT. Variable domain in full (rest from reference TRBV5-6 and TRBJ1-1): DAGVTQSPTHLIKTRGQQVTLRCSPKSGHDTVSWYQQALGQGPQFIFQYYEEEERQRGNFPDRFSGHQFPNYSSELNVNALLLGDSALYLCASSLGLGQTNTEAFFGQGTRLTVV.

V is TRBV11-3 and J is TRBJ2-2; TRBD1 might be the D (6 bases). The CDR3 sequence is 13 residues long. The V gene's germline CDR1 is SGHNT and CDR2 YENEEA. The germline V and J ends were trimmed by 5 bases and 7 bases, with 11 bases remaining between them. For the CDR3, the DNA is TGTGCCAGCAGCGGGACAAAGGACGGGGAGCTGTTTTTT. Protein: CASSGTKDGELFF.

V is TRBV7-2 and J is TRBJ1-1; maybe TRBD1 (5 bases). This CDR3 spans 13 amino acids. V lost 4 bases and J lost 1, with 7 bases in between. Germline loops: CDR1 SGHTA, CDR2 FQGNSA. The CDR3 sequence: CASSYTGNTEAFF. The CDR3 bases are TGTGCCAGCAGCTACACAGGGAACACTGAAGCTTTCTTT.

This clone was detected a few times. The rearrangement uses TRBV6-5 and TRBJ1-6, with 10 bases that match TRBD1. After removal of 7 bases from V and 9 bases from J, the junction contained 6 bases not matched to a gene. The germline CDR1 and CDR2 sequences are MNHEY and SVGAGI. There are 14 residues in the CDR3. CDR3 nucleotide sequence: TGTGCCAGCACCGGAGGGACAGGGGTTTCACCCCTCCACTTT. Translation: CASTGGTGVSPLHF.

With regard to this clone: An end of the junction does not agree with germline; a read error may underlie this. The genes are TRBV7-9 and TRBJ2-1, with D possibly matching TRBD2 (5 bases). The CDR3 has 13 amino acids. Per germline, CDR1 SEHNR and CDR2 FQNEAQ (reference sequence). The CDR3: CSSSLAYGDEQFF. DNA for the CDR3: TGTTCCAGCAGCTTAGCGTACGGTGATGAGCAGTTCTTC.

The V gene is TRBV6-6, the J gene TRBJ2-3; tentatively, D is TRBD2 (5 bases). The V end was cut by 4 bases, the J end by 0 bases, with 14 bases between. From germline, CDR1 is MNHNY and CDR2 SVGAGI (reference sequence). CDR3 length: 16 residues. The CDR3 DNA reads TGTGCCAGCAGTTCAACGACGGGATATAGCACAGATACGCAGTATTTT. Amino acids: CASSSTTGYSTDTQYF.

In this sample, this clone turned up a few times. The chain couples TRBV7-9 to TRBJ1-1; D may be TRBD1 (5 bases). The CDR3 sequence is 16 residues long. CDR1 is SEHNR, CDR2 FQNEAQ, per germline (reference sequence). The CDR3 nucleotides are TGTTCCACCTTGGGGCGGCAGAATATCATGAACACTGAAGCTTTCTTT. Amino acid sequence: CSTLGRQNIMNTEAFF.

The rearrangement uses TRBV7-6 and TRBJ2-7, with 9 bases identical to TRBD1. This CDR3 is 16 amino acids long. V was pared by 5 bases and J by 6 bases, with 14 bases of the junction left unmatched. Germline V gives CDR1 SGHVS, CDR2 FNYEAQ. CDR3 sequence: CASSPHHPGQGGEQYF. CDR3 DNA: TGTGCCAGCAGCCCACATCATCCGGGACAGGGCGGCGAGCAGTACTTC.

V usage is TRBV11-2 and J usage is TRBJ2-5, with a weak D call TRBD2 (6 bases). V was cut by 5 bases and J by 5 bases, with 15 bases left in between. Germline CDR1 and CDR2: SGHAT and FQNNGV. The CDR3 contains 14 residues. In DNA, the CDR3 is TGTGCCAGCAGCCACCGCTTCGGAGGGGAGACCCAGTACTTC. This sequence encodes CASSHRFGGETQYF.

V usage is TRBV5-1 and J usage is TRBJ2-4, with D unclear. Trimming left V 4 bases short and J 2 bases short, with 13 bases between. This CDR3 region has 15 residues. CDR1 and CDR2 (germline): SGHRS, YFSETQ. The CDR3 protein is CASSPLGTPKNIQYF. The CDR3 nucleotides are TGCGCCAGCAGCCCCCTAGGAACGCCCAAAAACATTCAGTACTTC.

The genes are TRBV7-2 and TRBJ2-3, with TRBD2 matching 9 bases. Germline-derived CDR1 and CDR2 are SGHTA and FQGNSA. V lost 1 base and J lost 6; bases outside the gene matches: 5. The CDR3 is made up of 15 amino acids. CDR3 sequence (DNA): TGTGCCAGCAGCTTAGGCGGCGGGGGGGCCGATACGCAGTATTTT. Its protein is CASSLGGGGADTQYF.

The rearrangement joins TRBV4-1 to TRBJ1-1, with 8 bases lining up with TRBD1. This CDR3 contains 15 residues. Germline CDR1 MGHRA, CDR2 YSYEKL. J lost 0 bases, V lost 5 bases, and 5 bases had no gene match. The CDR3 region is CASSIRQGMNTEAFF. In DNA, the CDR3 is TGCGCCAGCAGCATCCGACAGGGGATGAACACTGAAGCTTTCTTT.

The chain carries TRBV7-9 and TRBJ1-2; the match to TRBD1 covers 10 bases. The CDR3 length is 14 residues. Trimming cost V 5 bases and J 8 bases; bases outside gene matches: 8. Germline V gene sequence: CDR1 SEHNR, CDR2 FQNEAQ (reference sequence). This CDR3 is CASSLGQGPLGYTF. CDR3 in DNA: TGTGCCAGCAGCCTGGGACAGGGGCCCCTGGGCTACACCTTC.

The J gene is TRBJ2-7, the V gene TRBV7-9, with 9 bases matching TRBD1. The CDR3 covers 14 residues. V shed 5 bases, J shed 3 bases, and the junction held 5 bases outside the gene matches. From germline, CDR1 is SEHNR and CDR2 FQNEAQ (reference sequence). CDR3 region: CASSPGTGYYEQYF. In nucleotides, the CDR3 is TGTGCCAGCAGCCCCGGGACAGGGTACTACGAGCAGTACTTC. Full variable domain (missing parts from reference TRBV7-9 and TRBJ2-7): DTGVSQNPRHKITKRGQNVTFRCDPISEHNRLYWYRQTLGQGPEFLTYFQNEAQLEKSRLLSDRFSAERPKGSFSTLEIQRTEQGDSAMYLCASSPGTGYYEQYFGPGTRLTVT.

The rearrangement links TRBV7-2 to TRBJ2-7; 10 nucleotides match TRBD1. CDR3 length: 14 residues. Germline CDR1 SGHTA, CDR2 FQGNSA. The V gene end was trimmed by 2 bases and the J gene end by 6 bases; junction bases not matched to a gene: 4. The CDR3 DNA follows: TGTGCCAGCAGCTTAAAAAGGACAGGGGGCGAGCAGTACTTC. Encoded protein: CASSLKRTGGEQYF.

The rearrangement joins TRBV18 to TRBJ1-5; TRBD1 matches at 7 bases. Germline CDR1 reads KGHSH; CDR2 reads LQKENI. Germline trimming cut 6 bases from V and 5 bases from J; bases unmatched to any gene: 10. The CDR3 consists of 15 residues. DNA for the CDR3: TGTGCCAGCTCCCAACAGGGGTCGAAAGATCAGCCCCAGCATTTT. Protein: CASSQQGSKDQPQHF.

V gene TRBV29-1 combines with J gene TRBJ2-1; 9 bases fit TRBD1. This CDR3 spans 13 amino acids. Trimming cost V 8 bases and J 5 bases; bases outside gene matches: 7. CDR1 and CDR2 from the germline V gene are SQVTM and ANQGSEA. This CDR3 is CSSDRGDDNEQFF. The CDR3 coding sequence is TGCAGCTCGGACAGGGGCGATGACAATGAGCAGTTCTTC.

Here the CDR3 reads CASTQTSGGYNEQFF. The CDR3 region has the DNA TGTGCCAGCACCCAGACTAGCGGGGGCTACAATGAGCAGTTCTTC. The chain links TRBV6-6 to TRBJ2-7; 12 bases are a match to TRBD2. Near its end, the DNA agrees better with TRBJ2-1, so the J call may be wrong. Looked up from germline, CDR1 is MNHNY and CDR2 is SVGAGI (reference sequence). CDR3 length equals 15 residues.

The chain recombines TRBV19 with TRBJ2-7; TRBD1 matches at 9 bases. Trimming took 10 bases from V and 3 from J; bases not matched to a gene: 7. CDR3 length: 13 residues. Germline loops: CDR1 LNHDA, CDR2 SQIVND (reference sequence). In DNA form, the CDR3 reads TGTGCCAATAGGTGGGACAGGGTCTACGAGCAGTACTTC. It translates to CANRWDRVYEQYF. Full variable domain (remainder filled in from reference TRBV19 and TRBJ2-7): DGGITQSPKYLFRKEGQNVTLSCEQNLNHDAMYWYRQDPGQGLRLIYYSQIVNDFQKGDIAEGYSVSREKKESFPLTVTSAQKNPTAFYLCANRWDRVYEQYFGPGTRLTVT.

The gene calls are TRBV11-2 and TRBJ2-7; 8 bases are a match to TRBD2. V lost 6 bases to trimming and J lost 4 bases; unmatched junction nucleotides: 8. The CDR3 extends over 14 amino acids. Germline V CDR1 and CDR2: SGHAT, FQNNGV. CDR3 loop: CASSRTAGDYEQYF. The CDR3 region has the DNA TGTGCCAGCAGTCGTACAGCGGGGGATTACGAGCAGTACTTC.

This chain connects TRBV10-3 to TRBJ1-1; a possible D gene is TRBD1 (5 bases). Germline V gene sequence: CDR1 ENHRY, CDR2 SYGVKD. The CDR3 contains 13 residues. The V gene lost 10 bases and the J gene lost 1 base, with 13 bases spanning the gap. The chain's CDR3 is CATTKTENTEAFF. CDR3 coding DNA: TGTGCCACCACCAAGACAGAGAACACTGAAGCTTTCTTT.

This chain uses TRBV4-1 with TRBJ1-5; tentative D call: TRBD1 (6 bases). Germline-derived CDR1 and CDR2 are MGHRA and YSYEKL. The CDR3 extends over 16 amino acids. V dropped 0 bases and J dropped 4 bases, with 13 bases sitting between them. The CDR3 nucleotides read TGCGCCAGCAGCCAAGAAGCGGACAGATATAATCAGCCCCAGCATTTT. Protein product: CASSQEADRYNQPQHF.

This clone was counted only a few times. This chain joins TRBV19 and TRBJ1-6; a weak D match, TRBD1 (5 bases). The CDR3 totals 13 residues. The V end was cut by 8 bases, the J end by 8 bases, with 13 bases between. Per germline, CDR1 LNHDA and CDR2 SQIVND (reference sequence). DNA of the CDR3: TGTGCCAGTGCAACACAGGAATATTCACCCCTCCACTTT. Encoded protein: CASATQEYSPLHF. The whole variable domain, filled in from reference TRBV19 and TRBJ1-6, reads DGGITQSPKYLFRKEGQNVTLSCEQNLNHDAMYWYRQDPGQGLRLIYYSQIVNDFQKGDIAEGYSVSREKKESFPLTVTSAQKNPTAFYLCASATQEYSPLHFGNGTRLTVT.

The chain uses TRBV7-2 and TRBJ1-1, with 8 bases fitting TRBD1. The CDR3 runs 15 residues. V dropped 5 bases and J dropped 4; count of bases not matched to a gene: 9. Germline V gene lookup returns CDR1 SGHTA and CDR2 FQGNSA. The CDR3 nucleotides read TGTGCCAGCAGCCTCGACTACAGGGGGGGCACTGAAGCTTTCTTT. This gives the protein CASSLDYRGGTEAFF.

The chain's CDR3 is CASSRPGDRGYNEQFF. Here the CDR3 DNA reads TGTGCCAGCAGCCGACCCGGGGACAGGGGTTACAATGAGCAGTTCTTC. This chain connects TRBV7-2 to TRBJ2-1, with 10 bases that match TRBD1. The CDR3 contains 16 residues. CDR1 and CDR2 (germline): SGHTA, FQGNSA. Trimming cost V 5 bases and J 4 bases; bases outside gene matches: 8. Drawing the rest from reference TRBV7-2 and TRBJ2-1, the complete variable domain is GAGVSQSPSNKVTEKGKDVELRCDPISGHTALYWYRQSLGQGLEFLIYFQGNSAPDKSGLPSDRFSAERTGGSVSTLTIQRTQQEDSAVYLCASSRPGDRGYNEQFFGPGTRLTVL.

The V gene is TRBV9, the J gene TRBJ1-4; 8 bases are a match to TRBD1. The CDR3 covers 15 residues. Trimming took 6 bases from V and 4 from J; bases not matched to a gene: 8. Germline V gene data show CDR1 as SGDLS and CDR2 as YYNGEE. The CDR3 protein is CASTSGDRYNEKLFF. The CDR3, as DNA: TGTGCCAGCACCTCTGGGGACAGGTATAATGAAAAACTGTTTTTT. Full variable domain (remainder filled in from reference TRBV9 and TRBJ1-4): DSGVTQTPKHLITATGQRVTLRCSPRSGDLSVYWYQQSLDQGLQFLIQYYNGEERAKGNILERFSAQQFPDLHSELNLSSLELGDSALYFCASTSGDRYNEKLFFGSGTQLSVL.

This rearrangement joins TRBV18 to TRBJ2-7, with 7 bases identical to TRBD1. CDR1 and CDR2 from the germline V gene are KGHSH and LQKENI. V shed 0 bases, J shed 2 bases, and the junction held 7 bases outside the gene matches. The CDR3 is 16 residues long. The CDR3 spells CASSPPRTGLTYEQYF. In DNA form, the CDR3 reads TGTGCCAGCTCACCACCGAGGACAGGATTAACCTACGAGCAGTACTTC.

The CDR3 spells CASSPDRGNTIYF. The CDR3 DNA reads TGTGCCAGCAGTCCGGACAGGGGAAACACCATATATTTT. V is TRBV6-1 and J is TRBJ1-3; 7 nucleotides line up with TRBD1. Germline CDR1 reads MNHNS; CDR2 reads SASEGT. After removal of 5 bases from V and 4 bases from J, the junction contained 2 bases not matched to a gene. This CDR3 has 13 amino acids.

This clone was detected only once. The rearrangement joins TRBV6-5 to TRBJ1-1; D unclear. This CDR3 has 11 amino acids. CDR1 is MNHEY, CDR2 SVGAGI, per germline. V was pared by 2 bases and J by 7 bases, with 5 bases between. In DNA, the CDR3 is TGTGCCAGCAGTTACGCGGGTGAAGCTTTCTTT. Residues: CASSYAGEAFF.

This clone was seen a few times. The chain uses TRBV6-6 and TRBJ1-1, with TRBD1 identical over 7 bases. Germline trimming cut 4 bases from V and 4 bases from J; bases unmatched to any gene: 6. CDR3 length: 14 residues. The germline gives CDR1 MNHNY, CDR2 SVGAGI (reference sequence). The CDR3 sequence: CASSLRDRTTEAFF. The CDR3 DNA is TGTGCCAGCAGTTTACGGGACAGAACCACTGAAGCTTTCTTT.

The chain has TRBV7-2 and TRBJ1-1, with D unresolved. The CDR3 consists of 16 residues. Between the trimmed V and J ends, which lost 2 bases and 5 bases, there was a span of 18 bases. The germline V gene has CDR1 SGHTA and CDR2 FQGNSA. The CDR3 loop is CASSLFMGRRMTEAFF. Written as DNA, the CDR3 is TGTGCCAGCAGCTTATTTATGGGGAGGAGGATGACTGAAGCTTTCTTT.